This entry concerns a single TCR beta chain. Antigen specificity is unknown. TCR alpha and TCR beta cDNA libraries carrying sample barcodes and UMIs were produced by 5'RACE using constant-segment primers. TCRdb reprocessed the 5' RACE reads via MiXCR and lists one record per CDR3 protein. The data contain 300,000 to 400,000 distinct CDR3 sequences, 20% to 25% of them singletons. The source of the sample is a study of T-cell memory formation after mild COVID-19. V lost 8 bases, J lost 3 bases, and 13 bases lay in between. Looked up from germline, CDR1 is SEHNR and CDR2 is FQNEAQ (reference sequence). The CDR3 spans 13 residues. Study results and limitations: Pre-infection memory held some responding clones, suggesting pre-existing cross-reactive T cells responded.

The source is an adult woman who had mild COVID-19 (a few samples of this study predate the infection). Cell type and time point are not known. Sequenced material: PBMCs or a T cell subset sorted from them (not recorded which). The V and J genes are TRBV7-9 and TRBJ2-5, with no clear D. The CDR3 region has the DNA TGTGCCAGCGGCCAGGAATCAAAAGAGACCCAGTACTTC. It yields the protein CASGQESKETQYF.